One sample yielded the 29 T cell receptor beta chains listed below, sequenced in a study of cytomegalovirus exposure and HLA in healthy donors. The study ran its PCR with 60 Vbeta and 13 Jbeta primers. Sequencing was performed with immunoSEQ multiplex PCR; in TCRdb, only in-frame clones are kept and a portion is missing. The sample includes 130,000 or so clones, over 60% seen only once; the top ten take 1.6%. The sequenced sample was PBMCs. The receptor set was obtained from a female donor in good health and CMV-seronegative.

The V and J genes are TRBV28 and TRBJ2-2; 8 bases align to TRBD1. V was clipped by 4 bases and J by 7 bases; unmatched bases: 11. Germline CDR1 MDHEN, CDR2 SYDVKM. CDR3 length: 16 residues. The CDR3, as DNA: TGTGCCAGCAGTTCCCCGGGGCAGGGGGCGGGCGGGGAGCTGTTTTTT. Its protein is CASSSPGQGAGGELFF.

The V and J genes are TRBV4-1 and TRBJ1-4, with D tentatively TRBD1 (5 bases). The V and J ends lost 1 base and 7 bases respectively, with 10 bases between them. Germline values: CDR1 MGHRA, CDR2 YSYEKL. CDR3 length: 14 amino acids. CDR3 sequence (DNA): TGCGCCAGCAGCCAAGTATCGGGGGGTGAAAAACTGTTTTTT. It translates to CASSQVSGGEKLFF.

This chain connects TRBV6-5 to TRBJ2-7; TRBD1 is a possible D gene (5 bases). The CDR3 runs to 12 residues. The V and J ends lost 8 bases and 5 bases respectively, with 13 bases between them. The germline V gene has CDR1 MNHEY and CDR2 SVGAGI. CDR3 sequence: CASYRDSHEQYF. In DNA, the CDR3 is TGTGCCAGCTACCGTGACAGCCACGAGCAGTACTTC.

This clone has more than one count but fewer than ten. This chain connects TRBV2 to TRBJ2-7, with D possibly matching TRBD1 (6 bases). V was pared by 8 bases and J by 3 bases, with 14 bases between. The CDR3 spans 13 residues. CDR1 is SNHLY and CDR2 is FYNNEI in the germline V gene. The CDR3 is CASLPRGRYEQYF. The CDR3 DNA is TGTGCCAGCCTCCCCAGGGGCCGCTACGAGCAGTACTTC.

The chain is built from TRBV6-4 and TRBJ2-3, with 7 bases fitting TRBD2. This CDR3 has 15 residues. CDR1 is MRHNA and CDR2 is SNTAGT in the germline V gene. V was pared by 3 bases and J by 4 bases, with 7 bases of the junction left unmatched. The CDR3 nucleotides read TGTGCCAGCAGTGAAGGGGCGGGAGTGGCAGATACGCAGTATTTT. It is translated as CASSEGAGVADTQYF.

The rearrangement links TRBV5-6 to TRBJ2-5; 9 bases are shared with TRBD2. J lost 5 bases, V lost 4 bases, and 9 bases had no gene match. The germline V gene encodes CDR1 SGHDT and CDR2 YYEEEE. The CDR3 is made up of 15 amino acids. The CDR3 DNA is TGTGCCAGCAGCCCGGGACTAGCTTTATCGGAGACCCAGTACTTC. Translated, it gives CASSPGLALSETQYF.

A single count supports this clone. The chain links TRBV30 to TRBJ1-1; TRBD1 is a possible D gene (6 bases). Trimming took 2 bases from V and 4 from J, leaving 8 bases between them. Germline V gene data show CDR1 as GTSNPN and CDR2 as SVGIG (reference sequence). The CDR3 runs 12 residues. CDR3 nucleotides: TGTGCCTGGAGTAGGGGGGGCACTGAAGCTTTCTTT. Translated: CAWSRGGTEAFF.

The CDR3 DNA sequence: TGTGCCAGCACCCTGGGGGGGACTAGCGGGAGCGAGAATGAGCAGTTCTTC. It specifies CASTLGGTSGSENEQFF. V usage is TRBV28 and J usage is TRBJ2-1; 14 bases align to TRBD2. In germline, CDR1 is MDHEN, CDR2 SYDVKM. V dropped 7 bases and J dropped 7; count of bases not matched to a gene: 12. This CDR3 has 17 amino acids. The whole variable domain, filled in from reference TRBV28 and TRBJ2-1, reads DVKVTQSSRYLVKRTGEKVFLECVQDMDHENMFWYRQDPGLGLRLIYFSYDVKMKEKGDIPEGYSVSREKKERFSLILESASTNQTSMYLCASTLGGTSGSENEQFFGPGTRLTVL.

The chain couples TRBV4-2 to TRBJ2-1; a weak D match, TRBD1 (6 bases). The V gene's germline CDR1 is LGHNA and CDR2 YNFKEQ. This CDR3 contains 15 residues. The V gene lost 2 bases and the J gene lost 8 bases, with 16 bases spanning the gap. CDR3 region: CASSQLSNREYEQFF. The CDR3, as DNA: TGTGCCAGCAGCCAATTATCGAACAGGGAGTATGAGCAGTTCTTC.

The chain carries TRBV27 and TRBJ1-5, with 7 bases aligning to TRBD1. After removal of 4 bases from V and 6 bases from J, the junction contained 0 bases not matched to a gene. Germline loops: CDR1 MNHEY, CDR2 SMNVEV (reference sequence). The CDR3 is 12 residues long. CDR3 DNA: TGTGCCAGCAGTTCAGGGGGTCAGCCCCAGCATTTT. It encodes CASSSGGQPQHF.

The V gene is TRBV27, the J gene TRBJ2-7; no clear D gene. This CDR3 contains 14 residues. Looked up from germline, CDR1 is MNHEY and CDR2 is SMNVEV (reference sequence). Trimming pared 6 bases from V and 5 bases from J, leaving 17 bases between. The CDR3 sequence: CASRIASGLHEQYF. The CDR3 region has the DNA TGTGCCAGCAGGATCGCCTCGGGTCTTCACGAGCAGTACTTC.

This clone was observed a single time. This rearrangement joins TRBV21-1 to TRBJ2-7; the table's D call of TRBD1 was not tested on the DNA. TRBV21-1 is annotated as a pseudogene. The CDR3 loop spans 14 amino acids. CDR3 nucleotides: TGTGCCAGCAGCGGACAGGGGATTAGTTACGAGCAGTACTTC. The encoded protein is CASSGQGISYEQYF.

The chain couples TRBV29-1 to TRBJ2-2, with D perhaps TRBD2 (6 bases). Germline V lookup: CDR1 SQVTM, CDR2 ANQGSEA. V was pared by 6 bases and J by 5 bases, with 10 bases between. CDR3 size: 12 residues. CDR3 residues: CSVDGGTGELFF. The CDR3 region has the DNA TGCAGCGTAGACGGGGGAACCGGGGAGCTGTTTTTT.

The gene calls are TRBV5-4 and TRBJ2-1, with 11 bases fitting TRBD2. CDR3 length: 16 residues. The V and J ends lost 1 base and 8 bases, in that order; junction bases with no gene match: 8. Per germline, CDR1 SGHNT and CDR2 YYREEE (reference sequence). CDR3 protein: CASSLRTSGLWDEQFF. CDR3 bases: TGTGCCAGCAGCTTGAGGACTAGCGGGCTTTGGGATGAGCAGTTCTTC.

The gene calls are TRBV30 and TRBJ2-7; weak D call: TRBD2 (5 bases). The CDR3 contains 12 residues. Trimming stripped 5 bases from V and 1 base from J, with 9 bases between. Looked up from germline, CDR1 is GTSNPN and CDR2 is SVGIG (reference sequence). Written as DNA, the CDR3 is TGTGCCTGGGGACTTTTGTCCTACGAGCAGTACTTC. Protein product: CAWGLLSYEQYF.

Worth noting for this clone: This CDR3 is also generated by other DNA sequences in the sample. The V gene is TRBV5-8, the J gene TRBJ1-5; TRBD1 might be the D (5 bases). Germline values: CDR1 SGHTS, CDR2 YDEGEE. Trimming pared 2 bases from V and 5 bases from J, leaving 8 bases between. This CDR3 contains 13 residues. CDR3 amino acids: CASSLDRDQPQHF. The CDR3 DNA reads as TGTGCCAGCAGCTTAGACAGAGATCAGCCCCAGCATTTT.

The CDR3, as DNA: TGCGCCAGCAGCCCGGTGGGGGGGGATTTCACTGAAGCTTTCTTT. It yields the protein CASSPVGGDFTEAFF. The J gene is TRBJ1-1, the V gene TRBV5-1; a possible D gene is TRBD1 (5 bases). This CDR3 has 15 amino acids. Trimming removed 4 bases at V and 4 bases at J, with 17 bases between. CDR1 is SGHRS, CDR2 YFSETQ, per germline.

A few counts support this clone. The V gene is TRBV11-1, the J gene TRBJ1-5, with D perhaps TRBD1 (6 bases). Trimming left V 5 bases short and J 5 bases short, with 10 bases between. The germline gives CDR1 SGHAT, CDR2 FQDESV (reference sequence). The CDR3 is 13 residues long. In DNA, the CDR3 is TGTGCCAGCAGCCTCGGACAGCATCAGCCCCAGCATTTT. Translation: CASSLGQHQPQHF.

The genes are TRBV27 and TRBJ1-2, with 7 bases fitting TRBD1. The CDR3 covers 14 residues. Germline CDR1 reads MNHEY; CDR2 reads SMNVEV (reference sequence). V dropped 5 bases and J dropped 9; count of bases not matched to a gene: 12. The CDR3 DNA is TGTGCCAGCAGTCTGACAGGGCCCTCCGAGCGCTACACCTTC. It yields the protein CASSLTGPSERYTF.

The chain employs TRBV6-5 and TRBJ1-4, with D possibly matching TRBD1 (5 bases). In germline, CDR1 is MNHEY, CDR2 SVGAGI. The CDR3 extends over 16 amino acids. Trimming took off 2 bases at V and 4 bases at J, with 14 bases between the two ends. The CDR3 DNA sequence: TGTGCCAGCAGTTACGGGGGGGGAGGCCTTAATGAAAAACTGTTTTTT. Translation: CASSYGGGGLNEKLFF.

As DNA, the CDR3 is TGTGCCAGCAGCTCAAGAGGACAGGGGAGCGGGACTTTCTTT. Amino acid sequence: CASSSRGQGSGTFF. The J gene is TRBJ1-1, the V gene TRBV11-3; 9 positions agree with TRBD1. The CDR3 contains 14 residues. V was pared by 4 bases and J by 12 bases, with 12 bases of the junction left unmatched. Germline lookup yields CDR1 SGHNT and CDR2 YENEEA.

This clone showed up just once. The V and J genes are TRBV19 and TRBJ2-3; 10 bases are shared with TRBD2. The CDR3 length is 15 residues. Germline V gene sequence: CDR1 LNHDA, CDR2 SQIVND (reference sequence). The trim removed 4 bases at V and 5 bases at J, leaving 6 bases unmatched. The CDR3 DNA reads TGTGCCAGTAGTACCGGAGCGGGGGGGGTAGATACGCAGTATTTT. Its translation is CASSTGAGGVDTQYF.

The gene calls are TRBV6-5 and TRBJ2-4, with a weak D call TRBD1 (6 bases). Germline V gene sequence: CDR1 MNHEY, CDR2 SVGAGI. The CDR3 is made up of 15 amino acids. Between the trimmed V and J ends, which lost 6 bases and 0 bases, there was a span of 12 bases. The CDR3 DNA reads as TGTGCCAGCAGCGGGGACAACGCAGCCAAAAACATTCAGTACTTC. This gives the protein CASSGDNAAKNIQYF.

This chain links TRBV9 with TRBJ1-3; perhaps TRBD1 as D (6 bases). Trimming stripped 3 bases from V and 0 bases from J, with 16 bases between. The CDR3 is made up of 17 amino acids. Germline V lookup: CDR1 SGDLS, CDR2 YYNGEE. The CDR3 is CASSADRTESSGNTIYF. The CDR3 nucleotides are TGTGCCAGCAGCGCGGACAGAACAGAATCCTCTGGAAACACCATATATTTT.

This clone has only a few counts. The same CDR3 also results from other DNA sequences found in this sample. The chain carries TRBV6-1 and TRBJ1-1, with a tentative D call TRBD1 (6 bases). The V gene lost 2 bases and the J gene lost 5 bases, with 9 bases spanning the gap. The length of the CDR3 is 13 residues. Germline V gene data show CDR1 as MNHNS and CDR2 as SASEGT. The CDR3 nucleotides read TGTGCCAGCAGTGAAACAGGGATTACTGAAGCTTTCTTT. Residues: CASSETGITEAFF.

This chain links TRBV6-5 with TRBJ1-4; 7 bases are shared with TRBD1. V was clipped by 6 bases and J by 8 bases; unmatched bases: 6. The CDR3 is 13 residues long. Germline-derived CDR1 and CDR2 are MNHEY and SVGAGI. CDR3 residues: CASRRGLGEKLFF. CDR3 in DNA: TGTGCCAGCAGGAGGGGGCTAGGGGAAAAACTGTTTTTT.

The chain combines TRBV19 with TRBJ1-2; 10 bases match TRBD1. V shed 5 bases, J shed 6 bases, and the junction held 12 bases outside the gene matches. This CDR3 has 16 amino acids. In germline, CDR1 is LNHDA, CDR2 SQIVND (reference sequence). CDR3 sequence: CASSFVWTGGEDGYTF. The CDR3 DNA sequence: TGTGCCAGTAGTTTCGTTTGGACAGGGGGGGAGGATGGCTACACCTTC.

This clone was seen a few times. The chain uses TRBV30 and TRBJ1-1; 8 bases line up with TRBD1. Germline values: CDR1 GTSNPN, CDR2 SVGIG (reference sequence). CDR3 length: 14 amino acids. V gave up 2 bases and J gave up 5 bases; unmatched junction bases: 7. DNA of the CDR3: TGTGCCTGGAGTCAGACCACAGGGGGTACTGAAGCTTTCTTT. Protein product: CAWSQTTGGTEAFF.

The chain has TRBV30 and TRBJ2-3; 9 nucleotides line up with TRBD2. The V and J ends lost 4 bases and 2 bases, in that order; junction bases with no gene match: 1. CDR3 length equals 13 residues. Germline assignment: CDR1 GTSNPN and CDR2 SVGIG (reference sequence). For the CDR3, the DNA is TGTGCCTGGACTAGCGGGACCACAGATACGCAGTATTTT. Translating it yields CAWTSGTTDTQYF.